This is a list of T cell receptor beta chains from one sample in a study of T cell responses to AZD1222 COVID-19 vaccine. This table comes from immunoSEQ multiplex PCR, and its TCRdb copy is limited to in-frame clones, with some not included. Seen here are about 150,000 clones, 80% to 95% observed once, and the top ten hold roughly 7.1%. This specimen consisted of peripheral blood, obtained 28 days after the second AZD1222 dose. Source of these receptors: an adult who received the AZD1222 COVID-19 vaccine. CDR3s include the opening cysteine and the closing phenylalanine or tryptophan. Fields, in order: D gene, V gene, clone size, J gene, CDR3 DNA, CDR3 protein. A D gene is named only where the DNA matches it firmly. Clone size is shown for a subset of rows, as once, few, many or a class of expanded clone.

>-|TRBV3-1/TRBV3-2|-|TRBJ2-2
TGTGCCAGCAGCCCACACAAGACCACCGGGGAGCTGTTTTTT
CASSPHKTTGELFF
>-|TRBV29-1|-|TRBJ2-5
TGCAGCGTGAGAGCCGGGACAGCGGGGGAGACCCAGTACTTC
CSVRAGTAGETQYF
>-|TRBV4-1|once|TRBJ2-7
TGCGCCAGCAGCCAAGGCAGTATGCTCTACGAGCAGTACTTC
CASSQGSMLYEQYF
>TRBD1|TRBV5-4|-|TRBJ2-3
TGTGCCAGCAGCTTAGGACAGGGCAGCACAGATACGCAGTATTTT
CASSLGQGSTDTQYF
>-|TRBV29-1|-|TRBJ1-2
TGCAGCGTTGACCCCAAACAGGGCAACTATGGCTACACCTTC
CSVDPKQGNYGYTF
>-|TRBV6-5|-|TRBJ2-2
TGTGCCAGCAGTTACGGGGCTAACACCGGGGAGCTGTTTTTT
CASSYGANTGELFF
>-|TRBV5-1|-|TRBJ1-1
TGCGCCAGCAGAGAAGGGTACGTGGGCACTGAAGCTTTCTTT
CASREGYVGTEAFF
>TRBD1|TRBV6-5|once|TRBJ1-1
TGTGCCAGCAGTCCGGGGACAGGCTACTACACTGAAGCTTTCTTT
CASSPGTGYYTEAFF
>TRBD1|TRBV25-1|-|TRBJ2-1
TGTGCCAGCAGCCCGGCGGGGGACAGGGGTTTAAATGAGCAGTTCTTC
CASSPAGDRGLNEQFF
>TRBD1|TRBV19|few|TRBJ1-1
TGTGCCAGAATTAGGACAGGGCCAGGGGTGAACACTGAAGCTTTCTTT
CARIRTGPGVNTEAFF
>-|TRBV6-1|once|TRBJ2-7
TGTGCCAGCAGTGATATTACGCCGAGGGACATCTCCTACGAGCAGTACTTC
CASSDITPRDISYEQYF
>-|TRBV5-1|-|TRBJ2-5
TGCGCCAGCAGCCCAGGAAAACAATCCATTCAAGAGACCCAGTACTTC
CASSPGKQSIQETQYF
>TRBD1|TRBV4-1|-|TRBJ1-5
TGCGCCAGCAGCTATGGGACAGCAAATCAGCCCCAGCATTTT
CASSYGTANQPQHF
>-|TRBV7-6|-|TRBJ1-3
TGTGCCAGCAGCTTACCGACGAGCTCTGGAAACACCATATATTTT
CASSLPTSSGNTIYF
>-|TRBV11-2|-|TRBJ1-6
TGTGCCAGCAGCCCAGGACTGCCCTCATCACCCCTCCACTTT
CASSPGLPSSPLHF
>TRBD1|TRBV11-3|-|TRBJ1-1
TGTGCCAGCAGCTTAGACCAGGGGGGCGGGAACACTGAAGCTTTCTTT
CASSLDQGGGNTEAFF
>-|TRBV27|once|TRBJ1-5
TGTGCCAGCAGCCGGGACCGCTATAGCAATCAGCCCCAGCATTTT
CASSRDRYSNQPQHF
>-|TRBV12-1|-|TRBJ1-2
TGTGCCAGCAGCCCGGTCGGGGAGAACTATGGCTACACCTTC
CASSPVGENYGYTF
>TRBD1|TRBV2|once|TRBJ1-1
TGTGCCAGCAGTGTGGACAGGGTGGCTTTCTTT
CASSVDRVAFF
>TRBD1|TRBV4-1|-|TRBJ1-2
TGCGCCAGCAGCCAATTGGGAGGACAGGGGCCTGGCTACACCTTC
CASSQLGGQGPGYTF
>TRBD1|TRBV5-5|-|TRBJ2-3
TGTGCCAGCAGCTTAACCGGGACAGAGAGCACAGATACGCAGTATTTT
CASSLTGTESTDTQYF
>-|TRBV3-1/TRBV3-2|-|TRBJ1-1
TGTGCCAGCAGCCAAGATCTCCCGGGGTCGTTCACTGAAGCTTTCTTT
CASSQDLPGSFTEAFF
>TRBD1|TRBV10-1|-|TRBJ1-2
TGCGCCAGCAGGGAGGACAGGGGGTATCACTATGGCTACACCTTC
CASREDRGYHYGYTF
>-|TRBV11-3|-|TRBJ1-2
TGTGCCAGCAGCTTAGGAACTGGGGGCGTTGGCTACACCTTC
CASSLGTGGVGYTF
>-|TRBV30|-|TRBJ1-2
TGTGCCTGGGGGAACTCGTTCGAGCATGGCTACACCTTC
CAWGNSFEHGYTF
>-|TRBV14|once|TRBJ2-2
TGTGCCAGCAGCCAAGGGGACACCGGGGAGCTGTTTTTT
CASSQGDTGELFF
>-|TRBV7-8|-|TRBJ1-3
TGTGCCAGCAGCTTAGGTGGCAGAACTGGAAACACCATATATTTT
CASSLGGRTGNTIYF
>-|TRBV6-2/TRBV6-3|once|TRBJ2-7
TGTGCCAGCAGTGCCAGCTTCTACGAGCAGTACTTC
CASSASFYEQYF
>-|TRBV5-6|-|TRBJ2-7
TGTGCCAGCAGCTTAGGGGGATTGGCCGAGCAGTACTTC
CASSLGGLAEQYF
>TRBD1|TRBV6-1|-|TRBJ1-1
TGTGCCAGCAGTGAATCTACTTGGGACAGGGTGGTCCAAGCTTTCTTT
CASSESTWDRVVQAFF
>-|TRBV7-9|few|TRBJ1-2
TGTGCCAGCAGCTTAGCCTCAACTAACTATGGCTACACCTTC
CASSLASTNYGYTF
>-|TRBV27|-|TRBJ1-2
TGTGCCAGCAGCCTAAGCCCCAGAGCTAACTATGGCTACACCTTC
CASSLSPRANYGYTF
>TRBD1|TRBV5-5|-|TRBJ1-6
TGTGCCAGCAGCCCTCCGGGACAGTCCACCTTCAATTCACCCCTCCACTTT
CASSPPGQSTFNSPLHF
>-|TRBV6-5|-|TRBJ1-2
TGTGCCAGCAGTTACGGGGCTAACTATGGCTACACCTTC
CASSYGANYGYTF
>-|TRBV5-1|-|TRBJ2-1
TGCGCCAGCCGGATGCAGAGCTCCTACAATGAGCAGTTCTTC
CASRMQSSYNEQFF
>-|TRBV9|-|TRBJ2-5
TGTGCCAGCAGCGTAGCGGCACAAGGGGAGACCCAGTACTTC
CASSVAAQGETQYF
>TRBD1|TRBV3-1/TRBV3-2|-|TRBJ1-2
TGTGCCAGCAGCCAAGCCCCCTCCGGGACAGGGACCGGCTACACCTTC
CASSQAPSGTGTGYTF
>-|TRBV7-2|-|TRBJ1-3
TGTGCCAGCAGCTTAGCCGGAAACACCATATATTTT
CASSLAGNTIYF
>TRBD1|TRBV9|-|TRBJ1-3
TGTGCCAGCAGCGAAACCGGGACAGCGGGAAACACCATATATTTT
CASSETGTAGNTIYF
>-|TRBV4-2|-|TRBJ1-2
TGTGCCAGCAGCCAACCAATCGGTCTTAACTATGGCTACACCTTC
CASSQPIGLNYGYTF